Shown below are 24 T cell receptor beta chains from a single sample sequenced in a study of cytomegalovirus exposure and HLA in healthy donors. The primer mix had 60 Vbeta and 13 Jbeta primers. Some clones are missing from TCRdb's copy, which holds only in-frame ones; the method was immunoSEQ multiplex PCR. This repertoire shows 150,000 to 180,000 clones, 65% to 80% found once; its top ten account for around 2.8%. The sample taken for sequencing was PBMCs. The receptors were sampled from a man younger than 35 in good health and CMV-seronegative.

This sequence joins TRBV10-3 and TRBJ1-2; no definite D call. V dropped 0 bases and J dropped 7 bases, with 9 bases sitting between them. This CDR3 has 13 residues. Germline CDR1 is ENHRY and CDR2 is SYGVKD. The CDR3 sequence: CAISESSEGGYTF. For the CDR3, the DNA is TGTGCCATCAGTGAGTCGAGCGAAGGTGGCTACACCTTC.

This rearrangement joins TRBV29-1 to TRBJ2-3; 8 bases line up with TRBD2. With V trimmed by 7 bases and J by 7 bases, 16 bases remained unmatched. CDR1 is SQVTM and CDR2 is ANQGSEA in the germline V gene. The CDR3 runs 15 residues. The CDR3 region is CSATGGGEMSYTQYF. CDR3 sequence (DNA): TGCAGCGCCACGGGGGGGGGTGAGATGTCGTATACGCAGTATTTT.

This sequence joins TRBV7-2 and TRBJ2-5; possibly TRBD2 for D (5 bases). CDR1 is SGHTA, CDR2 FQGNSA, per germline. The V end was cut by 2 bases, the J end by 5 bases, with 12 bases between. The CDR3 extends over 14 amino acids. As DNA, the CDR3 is TGTGCCAGCAGCTTAATCAGGACTGAGGAGACCCAGTACTTC. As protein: CASSLIRTEETQYF.

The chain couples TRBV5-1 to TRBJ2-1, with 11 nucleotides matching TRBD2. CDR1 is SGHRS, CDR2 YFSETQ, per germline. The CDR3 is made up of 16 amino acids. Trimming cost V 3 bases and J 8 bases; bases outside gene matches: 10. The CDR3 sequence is CASSSSTSGAGYEQFF. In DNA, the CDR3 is TGCGCCAGCAGCTCCTCGACTAGCGGGGCAGGGTATGAGCAGTTCTTC.

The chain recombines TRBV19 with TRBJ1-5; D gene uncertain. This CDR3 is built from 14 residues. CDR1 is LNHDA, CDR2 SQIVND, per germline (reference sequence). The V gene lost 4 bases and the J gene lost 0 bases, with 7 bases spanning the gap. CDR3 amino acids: CASSTPGSNQPQHF. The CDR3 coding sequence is TGTGCCAGTAGTACTCCCGGTAGCAATCAGCCCCAGCATTTT.

The CDR3 DNA sequence: TGTGCCTGGAGCGCCTCCCTCCCCATTCGACACGGAGGGGCACCCCTCCACTTT. Residues: CAWSASLPIRHGGAPLHF. The chain carries TRBV30 and TRBJ1-6; D perhaps matches TRBD1 (5 bases). Trimming stripped 3 bases from V and 11 bases from J, with 29 bases between. The CDR3 spans 18 residues. The germline gives CDR1 GTSNPN, CDR2 SVGIG (reference sequence).

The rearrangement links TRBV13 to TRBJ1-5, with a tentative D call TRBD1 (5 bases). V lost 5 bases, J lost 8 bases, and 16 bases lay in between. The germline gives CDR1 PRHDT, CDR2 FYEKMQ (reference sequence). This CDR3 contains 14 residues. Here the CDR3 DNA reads TGTGCCAGCAGCCGTGGGGGGTCGGGAAAGCCCCAGCATTTT. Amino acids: CASSRGGSGKPQHF.

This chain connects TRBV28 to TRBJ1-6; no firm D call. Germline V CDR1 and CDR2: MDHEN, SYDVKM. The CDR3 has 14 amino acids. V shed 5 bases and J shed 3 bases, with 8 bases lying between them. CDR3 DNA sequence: TGTGCCAGCAGTGGCCTGCACTATAATTCACCCCTCCACTTT. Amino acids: CASSGLHYNSPLHF.

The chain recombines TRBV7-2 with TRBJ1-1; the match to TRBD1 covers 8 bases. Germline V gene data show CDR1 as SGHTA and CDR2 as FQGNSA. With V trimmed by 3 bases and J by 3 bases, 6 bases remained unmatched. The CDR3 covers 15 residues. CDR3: CASSFQGAGDTEAFF. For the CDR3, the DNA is TGTGCCAGCAGCTTTCAGGGGGCCGGGGACACTGAAGCTTTCTTT.

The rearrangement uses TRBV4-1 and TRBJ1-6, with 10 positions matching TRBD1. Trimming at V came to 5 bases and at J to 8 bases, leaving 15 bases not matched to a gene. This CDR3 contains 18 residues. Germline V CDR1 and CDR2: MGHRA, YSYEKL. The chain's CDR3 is CASSKAGGGTGVYSPLHF. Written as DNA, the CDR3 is TGCGCCAGCAGCAAAGCCGGTGGCGGGACAGGGGTATATTCACCCCTCCACTTT.

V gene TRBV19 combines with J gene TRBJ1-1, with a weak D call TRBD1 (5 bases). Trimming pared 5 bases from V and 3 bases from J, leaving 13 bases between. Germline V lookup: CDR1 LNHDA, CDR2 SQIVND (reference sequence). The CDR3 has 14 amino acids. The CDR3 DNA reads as TGTGCCAGTAGTGACCGGGGGGTCGACACTGAAGCTTTCTTT. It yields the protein CASSDRGVDTEAFF.

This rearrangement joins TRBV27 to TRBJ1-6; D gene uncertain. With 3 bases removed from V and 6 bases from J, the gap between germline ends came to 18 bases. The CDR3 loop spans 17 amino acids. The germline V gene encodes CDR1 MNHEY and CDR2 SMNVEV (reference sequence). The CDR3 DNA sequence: TGTGCCAGCAGTTTGAGGGAACCCCAGGCTTCTAATTCACCCCTCCACTTT. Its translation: CASSLREPQASNSPLHF.

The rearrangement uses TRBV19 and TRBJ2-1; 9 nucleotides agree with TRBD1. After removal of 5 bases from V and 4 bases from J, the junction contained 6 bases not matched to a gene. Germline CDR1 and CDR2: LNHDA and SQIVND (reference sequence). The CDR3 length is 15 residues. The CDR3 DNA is TGTGCCAGTAGTCTCACAGGGGGCTATTACAATGAGCAGTTCTTC. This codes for CASSLTGGYYNEQFF. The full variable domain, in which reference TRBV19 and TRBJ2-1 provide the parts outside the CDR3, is DGGITQSPKYLFRKEGQNVTLSCEQNLNHDAMYWYRQDPGQGLRLIYYSQIVNDFQKGDIAEGYSVSREKKESFPLTVTSAQKNPTAFYLCASSLTGGYYNEQFFGPGTRLTVL.

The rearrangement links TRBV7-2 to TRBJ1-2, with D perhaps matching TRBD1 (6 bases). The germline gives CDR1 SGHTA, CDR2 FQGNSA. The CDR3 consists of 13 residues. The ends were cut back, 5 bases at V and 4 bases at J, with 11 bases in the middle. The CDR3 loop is CASSLQGSYGYTF. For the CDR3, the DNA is TGTGCCAGCAGCCTACAGGGTAGCTATGGCTACACCTTC.

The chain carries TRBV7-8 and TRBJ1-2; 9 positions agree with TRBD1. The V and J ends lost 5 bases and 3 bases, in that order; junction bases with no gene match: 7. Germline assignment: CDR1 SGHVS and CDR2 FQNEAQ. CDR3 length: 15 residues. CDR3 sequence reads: CASSILTGGDYGYTF. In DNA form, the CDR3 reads TGTGCCAGCAGCATATTGACAGGGGGAGACTATGGCTACACCTTC.

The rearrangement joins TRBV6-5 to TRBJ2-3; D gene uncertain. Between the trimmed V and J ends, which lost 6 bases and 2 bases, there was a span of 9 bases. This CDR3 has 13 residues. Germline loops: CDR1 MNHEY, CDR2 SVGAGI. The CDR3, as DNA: TGTGCCAGCAGCCCACACAACACAGATACGCAGTATTTT. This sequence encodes CASSPHNTDTQYF.

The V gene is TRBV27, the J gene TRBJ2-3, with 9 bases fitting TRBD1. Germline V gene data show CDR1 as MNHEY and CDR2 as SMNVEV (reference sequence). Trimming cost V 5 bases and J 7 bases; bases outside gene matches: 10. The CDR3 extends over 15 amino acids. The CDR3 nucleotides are TGTGCCAGCAGTGGCACCGGACAGGGGAGGAATACGCAGTATTTT. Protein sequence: CASSGTGQGRNTQYF.

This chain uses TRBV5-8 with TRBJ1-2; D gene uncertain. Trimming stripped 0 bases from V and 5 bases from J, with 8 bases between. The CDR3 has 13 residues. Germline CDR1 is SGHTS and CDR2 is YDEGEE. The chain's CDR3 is CASSLGLNYGYTF. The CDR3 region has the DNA TGTGCCAGCAGCTTGGGACTTAATTATGGCTACACCTTC.

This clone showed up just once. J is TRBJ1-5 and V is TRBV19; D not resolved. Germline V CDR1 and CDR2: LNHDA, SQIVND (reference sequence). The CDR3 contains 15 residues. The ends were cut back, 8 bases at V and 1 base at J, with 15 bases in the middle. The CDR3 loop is CASRSYEESNQPQHF. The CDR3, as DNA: TGTGCCAGTCGAAGTTACGAGGAGAGCAATCAGCCCCAGCATTTT.

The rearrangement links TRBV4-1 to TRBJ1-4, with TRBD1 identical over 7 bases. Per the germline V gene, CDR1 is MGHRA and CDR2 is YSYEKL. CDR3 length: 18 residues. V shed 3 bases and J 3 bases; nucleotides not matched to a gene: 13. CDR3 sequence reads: CASSHTPFRQGANEKLFF. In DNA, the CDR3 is TGCGCCAGCAGCCACACACCCTTTAGACAGGGAGCTAATGAAAAACTGTTTTTT.

CDR3 loop: CASSPTGDTEAFF. As DNA, the CDR3 is TGTGCCAGCAGCCCGACAGGGGACACTGAAGCTTTCTTT. The genes are TRBV7-2 and TRBJ1-1; 8 positions agree with TRBD1. The germline V gene has CDR1 SGHTA and CDR2 FQGNSA. Unmatched junction bases numbered 2, after V lost 5 bases and J lost 3 bases. The CDR3 has 13 amino acids.

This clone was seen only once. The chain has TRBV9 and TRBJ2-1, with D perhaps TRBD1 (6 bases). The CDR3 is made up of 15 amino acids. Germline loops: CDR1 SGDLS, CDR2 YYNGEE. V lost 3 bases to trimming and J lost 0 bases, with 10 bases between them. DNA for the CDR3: TGTGCCAGCAGCGATCAGGGGCTCTCCTACAATGAGCAGTTCTTC. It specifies CASSDQGLSYNEQFF.

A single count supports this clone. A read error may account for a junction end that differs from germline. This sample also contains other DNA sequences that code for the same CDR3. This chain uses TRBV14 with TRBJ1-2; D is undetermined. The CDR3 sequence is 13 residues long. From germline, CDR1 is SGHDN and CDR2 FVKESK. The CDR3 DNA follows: TGTGCCAGCAGCCAAGGGGCTAATTATGGCTACACCTTC. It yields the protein CASSQGANYGYTF.

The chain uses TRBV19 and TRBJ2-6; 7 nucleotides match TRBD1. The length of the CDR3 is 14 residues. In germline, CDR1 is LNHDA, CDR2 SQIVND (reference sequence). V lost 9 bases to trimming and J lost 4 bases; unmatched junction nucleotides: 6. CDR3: CASKRQGGANVLTF. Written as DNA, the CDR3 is TGTGCCAGCAAGCGACAGGGCGGGGCCAACGTCCTGACTTTC.